The source of this T cell receptor beta chain is a study of neurological immune-mediated disorders. Across the study: Relapsing-remitting patients made up 31 of the 34 multiple sclerosis patients, and secondary progressive patients made up 3.

Sequencing runs each yielded over 170 million TCR-beta sequences from 15-18 subjects. TCRdb re-called the 5' RACE reads through MiXCR, storing one row per CDR3 protein. The sample comprises roughly 40,000 distinct CDR3 sequences, roughly 2.5% of which are singletons, and 2.4% rests with the top ten. Study results and limitations: The multiple sclerosis repertoire cluster had no clinical or MRI feature associated with it.

Trimming stripped 1 base from V and 1 base from J, with 11 bases between. Germline-derived CDR1 and CDR2 are SGHRS and YFSETQ. CDR3 length: 15 residues. In this sample, this clonotype turned up many times. Its antigen remains unidentified. Sequencing was done on a sample of PBMCs. The receptor's source is a man aged 45-65 years with multiple sclerosis. V usage is TRBV5-1 and J usage is TRBJ2-5; D is perhaps TRBD1 (6 bases). CDR3 nucleotides: TGCGCCAGCAGCTTGACAGGGCAGTCCCAAGAGACCCAGTACTTC. Translated, it gives CASSLTGQSQETQYF.